A single sample gave rise to the 11 T cell receptor beta chains below, sequenced in a study of blood T cell repertoires in COVID-19. Sequencing used immunoSEQ multiplex PCR; TCRdb keeps in-frame clones, though not all of them. The sample has roughly 170,000 clones, 85% to 90% seen once; the top ten hold around 21%. Sequencing input: peripheral blood. These TCRs come from a man between 65 and 85 years old with active or convalescent COVID-19.

This chain connects TRBV20-1 to TRBJ1-2, with 7 bases aligning to TRBD1. From germline, CDR1 is DFQATT and CDR2 SNEGSKA (reference sequence). V gave up 6 bases and J gave up 5 bases; unmatched junction bases: 3. The length of the CDR3 is 11 residues. The CDR3 DNA follows: TGCAGTGCCCTGACAGGGTATGGCTACACCTTC. Translated: CSALTGYGYTF.

This clone was counted between two and nine times. The DNA for the CDR3 is TGTGCCAGTACCCCAGTTGGTGGCAGCAATCAGCCCCAGCATTTT. It yields the protein CASTPVGGSNQPQHF. V usage is TRBV19 and J usage is TRBJ1-5; no clear D. The germline gives CDR1 LNHDA, CDR2 SQIVND (reference sequence). This CDR3 has 15 amino acids. V was clipped by 7 bases and J by 1 base, with 14 bases between them.

The chain carries TRBV10-2 and TRBJ1-2; D not certain. CDR1 is WSHSY, CDR2 SAAADI, per germline. The ends were cut back, 4 bases at V and 2 bases at J, with 11 bases in the middle. The CDR3 spans 14 residues. The CDR3 is CASSGPSGNYGYTF. In nucleotides, the CDR3 is TGCGCCAGCAGTGGCCCCTCCGGGAACTATGGCTACACCTTC.

The chain combines TRBV6-5 with TRBJ1-5; TRBD1 is a possible D gene (5 bases). The CDR3 length is 14 residues. Germline V lookup: CDR1 MNHEY, CDR2 SVGAGI. Trimming stripped 6 bases from V and 4 bases from J, with 13 bases between. The CDR3 region has the DNA TGTGCCAGCAGCTCAGACAGAGCAAATCAGCCCCAGCATTTT. It yields the protein CASSSDRANQPQHF.

This clone was seen more than once but under ten times. This chain connects TRBV28 to TRBJ1-3, with D unresolved. The CDR3 is 11 amino acids. V was clipped by 4 bases and J by 10 bases, with 8 bases between them. Looked up from germline, CDR1 is MDHEN and CDR2 is SYDVKM. CDR3 sequence (DNA): TGTGCCAGCAGTTCAGTAGCTACCATATATTTT. It specifies CASSSVATIYF.

The gene calls are TRBV7-2 and TRBJ2-7, with D tentatively TRBD2 (5 bases). V lost 2 bases to trimming and J lost 0 bases, with 20 bases between them. CDR1 is SGHTA and CDR2 is FQGNSA in the germline V gene. This CDR3 region has 18 residues. DNA for the CDR3: TGTGCCAGCAGCTTAAGAGGAGAAGCGGTTGGGAGCTCCTACGAGCAGTACTTC. It is translated as CASSLRGEAVGSSYEQYF.

The chain couples TRBV4-3 to TRBJ1-2; tentatively, D is TRBD1 (6 bases). The CDR3 runs to 13 residues. CDR1 and CDR2 from the germline V gene are LGHNA and YSLEER. V lost 4 bases, J lost 8 bases, and 14 bases lay in between. CDR3 in amino acids: CASSLKTGTGYTF. The CDR3 region has the DNA TGCGCCAGCAGCCTAAAAACAGGGACCGGCTACACCTTC.

This clone was observed a few times. The chain links TRBV29-1 to TRBJ2-5, with D perhaps matching TRBD1 (5 bases). The CDR3 length is 12 residues. Trimming took 2 bases from V and 4 from J, leaving 8 bases between them. CDR1 and CDR2 (germline): SQVTM, ANQGSEA. In DNA form, the CDR3 reads TGCAGCGTTGAACTGCAGGGAGAGACCCAGTACTTC. Its protein product is CSVELQGETQYF.

This rearrangement joins TRBV27 to TRBJ1-2, with D maybe TRBD1 (6 bases). CDR3 length equals 14 residues. V gave up 3 bases and J gave up 4 bases, with 12 bases separating them. Germline values: CDR1 MNHEY, CDR2 SMNVEV (reference sequence). The CDR3 reads CASSFSGAGYGYTF. CDR3 sequence (DNA): TGTGCCAGCAGTTTTTCAGGGGCTGGCTATGGCTACACCTTC.

This chain uses TRBV7-2 with TRBJ1-1; D is perhaps TRBD1 (5 bases). V was cut by 6 bases and J by 0 bases, with 17 bases left in between. Germline V CDR1 and CDR2: SGHTA, FQGNSA. This CDR3 comprises 16 residues. The CDR3 DNA sequence: TGTGCCAGCAGACCAGAGGTCGGGGACTTGAACACTGAAGCTTTCTTT. Translation: CASRPEVGDLNTEAFF.

The sample holds a few counts of this clone. The chain recombines TRBV4-3 with TRBJ1-4; 7 nucleotides line up with TRBD1. The ends lost 5 bases at V and 0 bases at J; junction bases unmatched: 21. The length of the CDR3 is 21 residues. Germline V gives CDR1 LGHNA, CDR2 YSLEER. The CDR3 DNA reads TGCGCCAGCAGCTACAGGGGCCACCAGAGGGGTTCGGGGTCAACTAATGAAAAACTGTTTTTT. Translating it yields CASSYRGHQRGSGSTNEKLFF.